The TCR beta chain described here comes from a study of cytomegalovirus exposure and HLA in healthy donors (dated by TCRdb to about 2017). About the full investigation: A later analysis indicated that the 95 to 150 validation repertoires were generated on the platform also employed for the 700 or so repertoires of the first cohort. The study was designed to test whether signatures of past pathogen exposure could be identified by cataloging public T cell receptors. In addition to the first cohort of approximately 650 subjects, a separate validation cohort of about 120 different subjects was used. To predict cytomegalovirus infection status, the study brought together high-throughput TCR immunosequencing, statistical association of individual TCRs with disease status, and machine learning. Here is what the overall study found, with its caveats: The validation cohort had no HLA typing available for a later analysis, so co-occurrence within that cohort was assessed over all 130 or so repertoires. The classifier was reported to diagnose cytomegalovirus status with high specificity and sensitivity in both the original and validation cohorts. Three of the identified cytomegalovirus-associated TCR beta chains were confirmed in vitro to be specific for cytomegalovirus antigens. The study gave a list of around 170 TCR beta chains associated with cytomegalovirus. A later analysis found that TCRs clustered in the first cohort also tended to co-occur in the roughly 110 validation repertoires, with roughly 95% of cluster scores above 0. Most TCR sequences were seen in very few donors, while some public TCRs were found in many individuals. The authors suggested that the approach could potentially be generalized to other disease states and immunological phenotypes.

Including cysteine and phenylalanine, the CDR3 has 14 amino acids. Only the CDR3 region is kept as DNA, spanning 42 bases read in frame from base 1. Per the germline V gene (reference sequence), LNHDA is the CDR1 and SQIVND is the CDR2. At the junction V is shortened by 1 base and J by 6 bases, with 12 bases in between. Receptor amplification or capture employed the immunoSEQ multiplex PCR assay. On the study's bioinformatics: A statistical classification framework was developed to diagnose cytomegalovirus status using the catalog of TCR beta chain sequences. TCRdb re-hosts the immuneACCESS table, in-frame sequences only. Its copies lack some clones; in the studies checked, an unresolved V gene accounts for under half of them, and the cause for the rest is not known. V and J calls and clone size follow that table, whereas D and trimming were derived from the DNA. The sample table contains 70,000 to 75,000 clones; only one count was recorded for around 94% of them. The leading ten clones occupy approximately 3% of the sample.

Regarding this clone: It has no known antigen specificity. Base-call qualities are not available, and no considerably larger clone is one nucleotide away.

Donors formed part of the validation cohort, which comprised 120 or so subjects and was distinct from the first cohort of under 750 subjects. The sequence was obtained from a woman between 18 and 29 years old in good health and CMV-seropositive. The chain is encoded by TRBV19 joined to TRBJ1-2, with an unclear D gene assignment. Input material: PBMCs. The sequenced DNA: TGTGCCAGTAGTATAGGGGGAGGGAAGGATGGCTACACCTTC. Its amino acids are CASSIGGGKDGYTF.